This T cell receptor (beta chain) was profiled in a study of cytotoxic CD8 clonotypes in ibrutinib-treated CLL. Study overall: Partial responses totalled 24 and complete responses 2; after median approximately 62 months, 14 remained remitted and approximately twelve progressed. Study-wide findings and caveats: Circulating CD8+ T-cell counts were tracked by baseline clonality, which exceeded that of age-matched healthy donors.

Sequenced by immunoSEQ multiplex PCR; TCRdb stores in-frame clones only, minus some. The repertoire holds roughly 70,000 clones, with 75% to 95% as singletons. Germline CDR1 SGHTA, CDR2 FQGTGA. Trimming took 4 bases from V and 0 from J, leaving 9 bases between them. The CDR3 extends over 14 amino acids. Remarks on this clone: Its matching antigen is unknown.

Cryopreserved PBMCs provided roughly 2 micrograms of genomic DNA for the TCR beta libraries. J is TRBJ1-1 and V is TRBV7-3; the D is unclear. This clonotype was obtained from a human donor with chronic lymphocytic leukemia. The sequencing here drew on PBMCs, taken after 12 months of ibrutinib treatment. CDR3 loop: CASSSGQMNTEAFF. The DNA of the CDR3 is TGTGCCAGCAGCTCGGGCCAAATGAACACTGAAGCTTTCTTT. Combining the CDR3 with reference TRBV7-3 and TRBJ1-1 gives the whole variable domain GAGVSQTPSNKVTEKGKYVELRCDPISGHTALYWYRQSLGQGPEFLIYFQGTGAADDSGLPNDRFFAVRPEGSVSTLKIQRTERGDSAVYLCASSSGQMNTEAFFGQGTRLTVV.